This note documents a single T cell receptor (beta chain) sequence. In the original processing: For nucleated cells, counts were estimated from reference gene primer amplification. This table comes from immunoSEQ multiplex PCR, and its TCRdb copy is limited to in-frame clones, with some not included. V, J and clone size derive from that table, while D and trimming were established from the DNA sequence. The sample has hundreds of thousands of clones; 75% to 90% are singletons. The data were obtained in a study of blood T cell repertoires in COVID-19. Study overall: The United States, Italy and Spain were the sources of the acute and convalescent COVID-19 samples.

Clinical histories supplied by participants themselves formed the basis of cohort assignment. This TCR derives from a man aged 25 to 40 who had recovered from COVID-19. The sequenced material came from PBMCs or T cells enriched from blood (not recorded which).

The CDR3 spells CASSPPGSTDTQYF. In DNA form, the CDR3 reads TGTGCCAGCAGCCCCCCGGGGAGCACAGATACGCAGTATTTT. This chain links TRBV5-4 with TRBJ2-3, with D maybe TRBD2 (5 bases). Trimming took off 4 bases at V and 0 bases at J, with 9 bases between the two ends. The CDR3 length is 14 residues. Germline V gene sequence: CDR1 SGHNT, CDR2 YYREEE (reference sequence).